This T cell receptor beta chain was recorded in a study of post-analysis software for immune sequencing data. Prepared libraries of TCR beta cDNA carried unique molecular identifiers. TCRdb processed the PCR reads anew with MiXCR; each CDR3 protein has one entry. The sample carries about 770,000 distinct CDR3 sequences, around 45% recorded once. This clonotype was counted only a few times. Its antigen is unknown. Germline values: CDR1 DFQATT, CDR2 SNEGSKA (reference sequence). CDR3 length: 13 residues. Trimming left V 0 bases short and J 3 bases short, with 9 bases between. The study, taken as a whole, reports: TRBV segments more frequent in patients than in controls numbered roughly five and included TRBV5-6, TRBV5-1 and TRBV20-1.

The receptor's source is a girl between 10 and 17 years old with multiple sclerosis. The sample taken for sequencing was blood. The rearrangement joins TRBV20-1 to TRBJ2-7; possible D gene TRBD2, 6 bases. CDR3 protein: CSARDWGDYEQYF. Here the CDR3 DNA reads TGCAGTGCTAGAGATTGGGGGGACTACGAGCAGTACTTC.